This T cell receptor beta chain originates from a study of technical replicates of blood from a few donors (dated by TCRdb to about 2017). Trimming leaves V shorter by 6 bases and J shorter by 4 bases, with the junction holding 4 bases beyond the gene matches. Spanning cysteine to phenylalanine, the CDR3 consists of 13 amino acids. Only the CDR3 part of the read is kept: 39 bases, read in frame from the first base. The germline V gene gives CDR1 as MNHNS and CDR2 as SASEGT. As regards this clone: This receptor's antigen is unknown. No much larger clonotype is one base removed from it; base qualities were not supplied.

The library was generated by the immunoSEQ multiplex PCR assay. The table was pulled from immuneACCESS by TCRdb, which kept in-frame rearrangements only. Such tables lose some clones; where checked, under half of the loss comes from unresolved V genes, and the rest has no known cause. The sample yields more than 11,000 clones; about 85% were counted once. The ten largest clones capture more than 9% of the sample. The sample taken for sequencing was PBMCs. The TCR originated in a human donor in good health. Here the chain combines TRBV6-1 and TRBJ1-2, with 8 junctional bases fitting TRBD1. The CDR3 amino acid sequence is: CASRAGTGYGYTF. In nucleotides, the sequence is TGTGCCAGCAGGGCCGGGACAGGCTATGGCTACACCTTC.